The source of this T cell receptor (beta chain) is a study of T cell responses to AZD1222 COVID-19 vaccine. Study-level background: Second-dose timings of about 4 or about 12 weeks were pooled.

The assay was immunoSEQ multiplex PCR, and TCRdb's table has in-frame clones only and misses some. The sample lists some 200,000 clones; about nine tenths were seen once. This sequence was found in an adult in good health. This specimen consisted of peripheral blood, obtained on day 0 of AZD1222 vaccination.

The CDR3 here is CASRDRGTANQPQHF. The DNA of the CDR3 is TGCGCCAGCAGGGACAGGGGGACAGCGAATCAGCCCCAGCATTTT. The rearrangement joins TRBV10-2 to TRBJ1-5; 10 bases fit TRBD1. CDR1 WSHSY and CDR2 SAAADI come from the germline V gene. This CDR3 comprises 15 residues. Germline trimming cut 6 bases from V and 4 bases from J; bases unmatched to any gene: 6.